This T cell receptor (beta chain) appears in the sequencing data of a study of T cell changes during pregnancy in multiple sclerosis. Clones were read by immunoSEQ multiplex PCR, and TCRdb kept only the in-frame ones, dropping some. The repertoire includes about 38,000 clones, over 90% of them detected once, and more than 0.3% sits in the top ten. Per germline, CDR1 WSHSY and CDR2 SAAADI. The V and J ends lost 4 bases and 2 bases respectively, with 8 bases between them. This CDR3 spans 13 amino acids. Sequencing used CD4+ T cells from peripheral blood mononuclear cells, obtained after pregnancy. The clonotype originates from a female donor in good health, enrolled as a control in a pregnancy study. The genes are TRBV10-2 and TRBJ2-5; the D gene is possibly TRBD1 (6 bases). CDR3 sequence reads: CASSGGQQETQYF. CDR3 nucleotide sequence: TGCGCCAGCAGTGGTGGACAGCAAGAGACCCAGTACTTC.